The sequence of this T cell receptor (beta chain) was determined in a study of cytomegalovirus exposure and HLA in healthy donors. Study-wide results and caveats: TCR beta V segments were, for the most part, productive about 87% or about 30% of the time in an earlier analysis.

As concerns this clone: Antigen: not known.

The V gene end was trimmed by 9 bases and the J gene end by 1 base; junction bases not matched to a gene: 1. This CDR3 has 12 residues. Per the germline V gene, CDR1 is ENHRY and CDR2 is SYGVKD. The PCR ran on 60 Vbeta and 13 Jbeta primers. Measured with immunoSEQ multiplex PCR; TCRdb has only the in-frame clones, and not every one. The repertoire holds about 160,000 clones, roughly 83% seen once, with 1.5% in the top ten. The V and J genes are TRBV10-3 and TRBJ1-1; 8 nucleotides line up with TRBD1. Sequencing was performed on PBMCs. This TCR was recovered from a woman under 30 in good health and CMV-seronegative. The chain's CDR3 is CAIGQGNTEAFF. For the CDR3, the DNA is TGTGCCATTGGACAGGGGAACACTGAAGCTTTCTTT.